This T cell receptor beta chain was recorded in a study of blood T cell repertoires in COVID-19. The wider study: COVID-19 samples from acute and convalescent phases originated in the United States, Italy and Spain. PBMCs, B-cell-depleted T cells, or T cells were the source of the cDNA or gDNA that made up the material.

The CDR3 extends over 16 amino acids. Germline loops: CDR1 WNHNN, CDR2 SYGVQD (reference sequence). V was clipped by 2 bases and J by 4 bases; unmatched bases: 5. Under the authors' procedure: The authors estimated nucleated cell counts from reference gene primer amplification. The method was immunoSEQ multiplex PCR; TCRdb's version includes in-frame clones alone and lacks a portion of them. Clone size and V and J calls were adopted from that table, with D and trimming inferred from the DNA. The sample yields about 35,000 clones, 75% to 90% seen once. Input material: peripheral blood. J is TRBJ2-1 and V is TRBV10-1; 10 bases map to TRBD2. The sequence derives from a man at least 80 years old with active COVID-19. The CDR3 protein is CASSEPGLAEYNEQFF. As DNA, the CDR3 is TGCGCCAGCAGTGAGCCCGGACTAGCGGAATACAATGAGCAGTTCTTC.